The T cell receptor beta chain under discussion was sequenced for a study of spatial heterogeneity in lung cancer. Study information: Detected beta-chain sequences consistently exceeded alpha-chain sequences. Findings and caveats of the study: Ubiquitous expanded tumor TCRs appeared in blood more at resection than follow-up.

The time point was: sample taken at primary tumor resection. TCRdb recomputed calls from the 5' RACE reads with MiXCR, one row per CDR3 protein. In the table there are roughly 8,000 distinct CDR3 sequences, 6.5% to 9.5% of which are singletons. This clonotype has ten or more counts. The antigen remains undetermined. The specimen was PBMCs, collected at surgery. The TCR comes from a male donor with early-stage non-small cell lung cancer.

The CDR3 reads CSARDRTGEETFF. CDR3 in DNA: TGCAGTGCTAGAGATCGGACAGGCGAAGAAACTTTCTTT. The chain is built from TRBV20-1 and TRBJ1-1; TRBD1 agrees at 7 bases. Losses at the gene ends were 0 bases for V and 12 bases for J; bases not matched to a gene: 10. The CDR3 covers 13 residues. CDR1 is DFQATT, CDR2 SNEGSKA, per germline (reference sequence).